Sequencing of this T cell receptor beta chain was carried out in a study of blood T cell repertoires in COVID-19. Across the study: Some COVID-19 samples were acute and others convalescent; all came from the United States, Italy and Spain. T cells, B-cell-depleted T cells, or PBMCs provided the cDNA or gDNA that served as material.

CDR3 length: 14 amino acids. With 4 bases clipped from V and 7 bases from J, the junction kept 1 base outside the gene matches. The germline gives CDR1 LNHDA, CDR2 SQIVND (reference sequence). How the authors handled the data: How many nucleated cells were present was estimated from reference gene primer amplification. Clones were sequenced by immunoSEQ multiplex PCR, and TCRdb holds only the in-frame ones, with some missing. V, J and clone size were drawn from that table, and D and trimming were deduced from the DNA. The sample lists 200,000 to 300,000 clones; 88% were seen once. This chain connects TRBV19 to TRBJ2-1, with TRBD2 matching over 13 bases. The TCR originated in a man in his 60s who had recovered from COVID-19. Sequencing was done on a sample of peripheral blood. The CDR3 bases are TGTGCCAGTAGTACACTAGCGGGGGGGAATGAGCAGTTCTTC. Its translation: CASSTLAGGNEQFF.